The 5 T cell receptor beta chains listed next were all sequenced from one sample in a study of neoadjuvant anti-PD-1 for oral cavity cancer. Time point specified: after neoadjuvant nivolumab, at surgical resection. The data were produced by immunoSEQ multiplex PCR, yet TCRdb's version contains in-frame clones alone and is incomplete. The sample holds fewer than 90,000 clones, 70% to 90% seen once. The sequenced sample was PBMCs, obtained after nivolumab (anti-PD-1) treatment. These receptors were collected from a person aged 35-80 years with oral cavity squamous cell carcinoma.

The chain employs TRBV5-1 and TRBJ2-5; D remains unclear. V was shortened by 5 bases and J by 1 base, with 12 bases between the two germline ends. The germline V gene encodes CDR1 SGHRS and CDR2 YFSETQ. This CDR3 is built from 14 residues. CDR3 sequence reads: CASSELPFQETQYF. In DNA form, the CDR3 reads TGCGCCAGCAGTGAACTACCTTTCCAAGAGACCCAGTACTTC.

V usage is TRBV19 and J usage is TRBJ1-5, with 7 bases lining up with TRBD1. V shed 9 bases and J 5 bases; nucleotides not matched to a gene: 16. The CDR3 sequence is 16 residues long. The germline V gene encodes CDR1 LNHDA and CDR2 SQIVND (reference sequence). CDR3 coding DNA: TGTGCCAGCCTAGCTTCCGGGACAGCTCAGTATCAGCCCCAGCATTTT. This encodes CASLASGTAQYQPQHF.

A single count supports this clone. The rearrangement uses TRBV28 and TRBJ2-5; 9 nucleotides match TRBD1. The germline V gene has CDR1 MDHEN and CDR2 SYDVKM. The V gene end was trimmed by 6 bases and the J gene end by 5 bases; junction bases not matched to a gene: 7. The CDR3 consists of 14 residues. This CDR3 is CASSPGQGRETQYF. The CDR3 nucleotides read TGTGCCAGCAGCCCGGGACAGGGTCGGGAGACCCAGTACTTC.

CDR3 nucleotide sequence: TGTGCCAGTAGTATAGTTGGGACTAGCGGGAGGTTTACAGGCAATGAGCAGTTCTTC. Translated, it gives CASSIVGTSGRFTGNEQFF. The V and J genes are TRBV19 and TRBJ2-1; 15 positions match TRBD2. Per germline, CDR1 LNHDA and CDR2 SQIVND (reference sequence). V trimming: 1 base; J trimming: 6 bases; junction bases outside the gene matches: 10. This CDR3 spans 19 amino acids.

The chain carries TRBV5-4 and TRBJ2-5; 11 bases match TRBD2. CDR3 length equals 13 residues. Germline V lookup: CDR1 SGHNT, CDR2 YYREEE (reference sequence). V lost 9 bases, J lost 1 base, and 2 bases stayed unmatched. CDR3 sequence: CAKGTSGQETQYF. CDR3 nucleotides: TGTGCCAAGGGGACTAGCGGCCAAGAGACCCAGTACTTC.